This T cell receptor (beta chain) was profiled in a study of shared clonotypes between healthy human individuals. Using immunoSEQ multiplex PCR, the repertoire was profiled, and TCRdb retains in-frame clones only, with some absent. The table records some 1,100,000 clones, 70% to 80% of them present only once. This clone was observed once. Sequencing was carried out using memory CD4+ T cells from PBMCs. Subset here: CD45RA-negative fraction. The receptor was isolated from a man aged 18 to 30 in good health. Some clones in this sample may be carry-over from other donors' samples.

CDR3 DNA: TGTGCCAGTATTGGGGCAAGACATCCGGAGACCCAGTACTTC. The encoded protein is CASIGARHPETQYF. The rearrangement links TRBV19 to TRBJ2-5; tentative D call: TRBD1 (5 bases). Per germline, CDR1 LNHDA and CDR2 SQIVND (reference sequence). Trimming removed 7 bases at V and 5 bases at J, with 17 bases between. The CDR3 has 14 residues.